The 26 T cell receptor beta chains listed next were all sequenced from one sample in a study of long-term antiretroviral therapy in people with HIV. A v3.0 immunoSEQ assay was performed at survey level. Method: immunoSEQ multiplex PCR; TCRdb's copy keeps in-frame clones and lacks some. The repertoire holds 15,000 to 20,000 clones, with 70% to 80% as singletons. The input for sequencing was unsorted PBMCs, taken at the start of antiretroviral therapy, before treatment. Receptors were obtained from a man aged 18-30 years with HIV.

The chain uses TRBV28 and TRBJ2-1, with a possible D match to TRBD2 (5 bases). CDR3 size: 12 residues. Germline loops: CDR1 MDHEN, CDR2 SYDVKM. Trimming removed 3 bases at V and 9 bases at J, with 9 bases between. CDR3 amino acids: CASSFGDSEQFF. DNA of the CDR3: TGTGCCAGCAGTTTCGGGGATAGTGAGCAGTTCTTC.

In this sample, this clone turned up once. The chain links TRBV6-5 to TRBJ2-7; 11 positions agree with TRBD2. This CDR3 is 16 amino acids long. Germline assignment: CDR1 MNHEY and CDR2 SVGAGI. Unmatched junction bases numbered 11, after V lost 4 bases and J lost 6 bases. The CDR3 region is CASSSLAGGPPSEQYF. DNA for the CDR3: TGTGCCAGCAGTTCATTAGCGGGAGGGCCTCCCTCCGAGCAGTACTTC.

The chain carries TRBV25-1 and TRBJ2-1; D gene ambiguous. The CDR3 covers 13 residues. Germline V gene data show CDR1 as MGHDK and CDR2 as SYGVNS. V dropped 9 bases and J dropped 5 bases, with 14 bases sitting between them. CDR3 residues: CASSNSADNEQFF. As DNA, the CDR3 is TGTGCCAGTTCCAACAGTGCGGACAATGAGCAGTTCTTC. Full variable domain (rest looked up from reference TRBV25-1 and TRBJ2-1): EADIYQTPRYLVIGTGKKITLECSQTMGHDKMYWYQQDPGMELHLIHYSYGVNSTEKGDLSSESTVSRIRTEHFPLTLESARPSHTSQYLCASSNSADNEQFFGPGTRLTVL.

This rearrangement joins TRBV6-5 to TRBJ2-1; tentatively, D is TRBD2 (5 bases). Trimming took off 0 bases at V and 6 bases at J, with 15 bases between the two ends. The germline V gene encodes CDR1 MNHEY and CDR2 SVGAGI. The CDR3 spans 16 residues. The CDR3 here is CASSYSRGKVGNEQFF. DNA of the CDR3: TGTGCCAGCAGTTACTCGAGAGGGAAAGTAGGCAATGAGCAGTTCTTC.

V usage is TRBV2 and J usage is TRBJ1-1; no clear D gene. The CDR3 has 15 amino acids. Germline V gives CDR1 SNHLY, CDR2 FYNNEI. V lost 2 bases and J 1 base, leaving 11 bases between the germline ends. The CDR3: CASSETAPRNTEAFF. The CDR3 DNA is TGTGCCAGCAGTGAAACCGCCCCCAGGAACACTGAAGCTTTCTTT.

This clone was detected once. The rearrangement links TRBV30 to TRBJ1-3; no clear D gene. The CDR3 consists of 13 residues. The ends were cut back, 2 bases at V and 0 bases at J, with 5 bases in the middle. Germline CDR1 GTSNPN, CDR2 SVGIG (reference sequence). The CDR3 region has the DNA TGTGCCTGGAGTTTATTCTCTGGAAACACCATATATTTT. Its protein is CAWSLFSGNTIYF.

Only a few counts were recorded for this clone. This chain connects TRBV11-3 to TRBJ2-5, with 11 nucleotides matching TRBD2. The germline gives CDR1 SGHNT, CDR2 YENEEA. Trimming removed 5 bases from V and 2 bases from J; junction bases left unmatched: 10. The CDR3 has 17 amino acids. The CDR3 bases are TGTGCCAGCAGCGCACACTCAGGGACTAGCGGACAAGAGACCCAGTACTTC. Its protein is CASSAHSGTSGQETQYF. Combining the CDR3 with reference TRBV11-3 and TRBJ2-5 gives the whole variable domain EAGVVQSPRYKIIEKKQPVAFWCNPISGHNTLYWYLQNLGQGPELLIRYENEEAVDDSQLPKDRFSAERLKGVDSTLKIQPAELGDSAVYLCASSAHSGTSGQETQYFGPGTRLLVL.

The V call is TRBV7-5, the J call TRBJ2-3. TRBV7-5 is given as a pseudogene. This CDR3 has 11 amino acids. The CDR3 sequence is CARSSTDTQYF. Here the CDR3 DNA reads TGTGCCAGAAGCTCCACAGATACGCAGTATTTT.

The chain links TRBV5-1 to TRBJ2-1; TRBD2 matches at 7 bases. V was pared by 1 base and J by 8 bases, with 6 bases of the junction left unmatched. The germline gives CDR1 SGHRS, CDR2 YFSETQ. The CDR3 is 14 residues long. In nucleotides, the CDR3 is TGCGCCAGCAGCTTGTCGGGGAGGGTTGATGAGCAGTTCTTC. Amino acid sequence: CASSLSGRVDEQFF.

The V gene is TRBV5-1, the J gene TRBJ1-1; 7 bases are a match to TRBD1. From germline, CDR1 is SGHRS and CDR2 YFSETQ. The CDR3 totals 15 residues. The trim removed 4 bases at V and 5 bases at J, leaving 11 bases unmatched. The CDR3 nucleotides are TGCGCCAGCAGCCCCATAGTAGGGGGCATAACTGAAGCTTTCTTT. It specifies CASSPIVGGITEAFF. Full variable domain (missing parts from reference TRBV5-1 and TRBJ1-1): KAGVTQTPRYLIKTRGQQVTLSCSPISGHRSVSWYQQTPGQGLQFLFEYFSETQRNKGNFPGRFSGRQFSNSRSEMNVSTLELGDSALYLCASSPIVGGITEAFFGQGTRLTVV.

This clone was seen a few times. The chain couples TRBV10-2 to TRBJ2-5; a weak D match, TRBD1 (7 bases). This CDR3 is 13 amino acids long. The V end was cut by 8 bases, the J end by 10 bases, with 20 bases between. Looked up from germline, CDR1 is WSHSY and CDR2 is SAAADI. As DNA, the CDR3 is TGCGCCAGCGGACTAACGAGAGGGGGCGACCAGTACTTC. Translating gives CASGLTRGGDQYF.

V usage is TRBV2 and J usage is TRBJ2-7; maybe TRBD1 (6 bases). This CDR3 spans 13 amino acids. V was cut by 6 bases and J by 5 bases, with 14 bases left in between. Germline CDR1 SNHLY, CDR2 FYNNEI. CDR3 in amino acids: CASRGRGSNEQYF. The CDR3 DNA sequence: TGTGCCAGCAGGGGCAGGGGAAGTAACGAGCAGTACTTC.

The chain is built from TRBV15 and TRBJ2-6; D is undetermined. The germline V gene encodes CDR1 LNHNV and CDR2 YYDKDF (reference sequence). CDR3 length: 15 amino acids. V shed 0 bases and J shed 0 bases, with 3 bases lying between them. The CDR3 bases are TGTGCCACCAGCAGAGATAACTCTGGGGCCAACGTCCTGACTTTC. Its translation: CATSRDNSGANVLTF.

The V call is TRBV7-2, the J call TRBJ2-7; 9 positions agree with TRBD2. The V gene's germline CDR1 is SGHTA and CDR2 FQGNSA. This CDR3 region has 14 residues. The junction had 4 bases not matched to a gene; V was cut back by 4 bases and J by 3 bases. The CDR3 loop reads CASSSAGGFYEQYF. The DNA of the CDR3 is TGTGCCAGCAGCTCAGCGGGAGGCTTCTACGAGCAGTACTTC.

V gene TRBV5-4 combines with J gene TRBJ1-3, with 9 positions matching TRBD1. From germline, CDR1 is SGHNT and CDR2 YYREEE (reference sequence). This CDR3 has 14 amino acids. J was trimmed by 5 bases and V by 5 bases; bases with no gene match: 5. This chain's CDR3 is CASSIGQGRNTIYF. CDR3 nucleotides: TGTGCCAGCAGTATAGGACAGGGGAGAAACACCATATATTTT.

This clone showed up just a few times. The J gene is TRBJ1-2, the V gene TRBV28; unclear D gene. V lost 4 bases and J lost 4, with 22 bases in between. The CDR3 spans 17 residues. CDR1 and CDR2 from the germline V gene are MDHEN and SYDVKM. CDR3 nucleotide sequence: TGTGCCAGCAGTTCCCATCCTCTCCTAGGAAATCTCTATGGCTACACCTTC. Encoded protein: CASSSHPLLGNLYGYTF.

The chain recombines TRBV28 with TRBJ2-7; D not certain. Between the trimmed V and J ends, which lost 10 bases and 5 bases, there was a span of 9 bases. Germline V CDR1 and CDR2: MDHEN, SYDVKM. The length of the CDR3 is 10 residues. The CDR3 region has the DNA TGTGCCACTGACATCCACGAGCAGTACTTC. Amino acid sequence: CATDIHEQYF.

This clone was observed a single time. The rearrangement joins TRBV27 to TRBJ1-5, with TRBD1 identical over 8 bases. CDR1 MNHEY and CDR2 SMNVEV come from the germline V gene (reference sequence). The CDR3 totals 16 residues. The trim removed 6 bases at V and 5 bases at J, leaving 12 bases unmatched. The CDR3 loop reads CASSKRGQEGHQPQHF. CDR3 in DNA: TGTGCCAGCAGCAAACGGGGACAGGAGGGCCATCAGCCCCAGCATTTT.

The chain is built from TRBV29-1 and TRBJ1-1; D is ambiguous. V lost 0 bases and J lost 0, with 2 bases in between. This CDR3 region has 12 residues. Germline CDR1 and CDR2: SQVTM and ANQGSEA. The CDR3, as DNA: TGCAGCGTTGAAGAAATGAACACTGAAGCTTTCTTT. This translates into CSVEEMNTEAFF.

The rearrangement joins TRBV9 to TRBJ2-1; tentative D call: TRBD2 (6 bases). Germline-derived CDR1 and CDR2 are SGDLS and YYNGEE. V was shortened by 1 base and J by 8 bases, with 16 bases between the two germline ends. CDR3 size: 15 residues. CDR3 in amino acids: CASSVLLAGKHEQFF. The CDR3 DNA is TGTGCCAGCAGCGTACTTCTCGCGGGGAAGCATGAGCAGTTCTTC.

The V and J genes are TRBV10-3 and TRBJ2-1; TRBD2 matches 8 bases. V gave up 10 bases and J gave up 7 bases; unmatched junction bases: 9. This CDR3 spans 13 amino acids. CDR1 is ENHRY, CDR2 SYGVKD, per germline. The CDR3 protein is CASGLAAGNEQFF. In DNA form, the CDR3 reads TGTGCCAGTGGACTAGCAGCGGGAAATGAGCAGTTCTTC.

The chain has TRBV5-4 and TRBJ2-3; maybe TRBD1 (5 bases). Germline assignment: CDR1 SGHNT and CDR2 YYREEE (reference sequence). V gave up 4 bases and J gave up 4 bases, with 16 bases separating them. This CDR3 has 15 amino acids. CDR3 nucleotide sequence: TGTGCCAGCAGCGAACCAGGGTCTTGGGCAGATACGCAGTATTTT. Its protein product is CASSEPGSWADTQYF. Complete variable domain (other parts from reference TRBV5-4 and TRBJ2-3): ETGVTQSPTHLIKTRGQQVTLRCSSQSGHNTVSWYQQALGQGPQFIFQYYREEENGRGNFPPRFSGLQFPNYSSELNVNALELDDSALYLCASSEPGSWADTQYFGPGTRLTVL.

This clone has only a few counts. The chain recombines TRBV28 with TRBJ2-2; D call uncertain. The CDR3 consists of 14 residues. Germline assignment: CDR1 MDHEN and CDR2 SYDVKM. V shed 1 base and J shed 1 base, with 4 bases lying between them. CDR3 region: CASSLFWNTGELFF. CDR3 DNA sequence: TGTGCCAGCAGTTTATTTTGGAACACCGGGGAGCTGTTTTTT. The whole variable domain, filled in from reference TRBV28 and TRBJ2-2, reads DVKVTQSSRYLVKRTGEKVFLECVQDMDHENMFWYRQDPGLGLRLIYFSYDVKMKEKGDIPEGYSVSREKKERFSLILESASTNQTSMYLCASSLFWNTGELFFGEGSRLTVL.

The chain recombines TRBV19 with TRBJ1-1; a possible D gene is TRBD1 (6 bases). V was trimmed by 3 bases and J by 0 bases, leaving 11 bases between them. Per the germline V gene, CDR1 is LNHDA and CDR2 is SQIVND (reference sequence). The CDR3 is 15 residues long. The CDR3 DNA reads as TGTGCCAGTAGTATCCGCGGACAGTTGAACACTGAAGCTTTCTTT. Residues: CASSIRGQLNTEAFF.

This chain connects TRBV6-4 to TRBJ2-3; D is possibly TRBD1 or TRBD2 (5 bases each). This CDR3 contains 14 residues. Per the germline V gene, CDR1 is MRHNA and CDR2 is SNTAGT. Trimming pared 10 bases from V and 0 bases from J, leaving 14 bases between. The CDR3 DNA follows: TGTGCCACCAGGGACGGTGCTAGCACAGATACGCAGTATTTT. Amino acid sequence: CATRDGASTDTQYF.

The chain joins TRBV5-6 to TRBJ2-5; TRBD2 agrees at 7 bases. The V segment lost 0 bases and the J segment 5 bases; nucleotides outside the gene matches: 13. The CDR3 consists of 17 residues. Germline CDR1 SGHDT, CDR2 YYEEEE. The CDR3 DNA reads as TGTGCCAGCAGCTTGGGGCTAGCGGTTATGCTTTGGGAGACCCAGTACTTC. Translated: CASSLGLAVMLWETQYF.